This T cell receptor beta chain was retrieved from a study of T cell changes during pregnancy in multiple sclerosis. The method was immunoSEQ multiplex PCR; TCRdb's version includes in-frame clones alone and lacks a portion of them. The sample comprises approximately 59,000 clones, 93% of which are singletons, and approximately 0.35% rests with the top ten. From germline, CDR1 is SGHDN and CDR2 FVKESK. The ends were cut back, 5 bases at V and 3 bases at J, with 19 bases in the middle. The CDR3 spans 16 residues. The chain links TRBV14 to TRBJ2-5; tentative D call: TRBD2 (5 bases). This receptor was obtained from a female donor with multiple sclerosis, enrolled in a pregnancy study. The sample here was CD4+ T cells from peripheral blood mononuclear cells, taken before pregnancy. The CDR3 sequence: CASSSHWAGGKETQYF. Here the CDR3 DNA reads TGTGCCAGCAGCTCTCACTGGGCGGGTGGGAAAGAGACCCAGTACTTC. The full variable domain, with the rest looked up from reference TRBV14 and TRBJ2-5, is EAGVTQFPSHSVIEKGQTVTLRCDPISGHDNLYWYRRVMGKEIKFLLHFVKESKQDESGMPNNRFLAERTGGTYSTLKVQPAELEDSGVYFCASSSHWAGGKETQYFGPGTRLLVL.